Following are 32 T cell receptor beta chains from one sample sequenced in a study of blood T cell repertoires in COVID-19. Sequenced by immunoSEQ multiplex PCR; TCRdb stores in-frame clones only, minus some. The repertoire holds some 150,000 clones, with about 84% as singletons. Sequencing was done on a sample of peripheral blood. These receptors were obtained from an elderly woman in a cohort sampled during active or convalescent COVID-19.

The chain links TRBV7-9 to TRBJ2-7; possibly TRBD2 for D (5 bases). V was shortened by 5 bases and J by 9 bases, with 17 bases between the two germline ends. The CDR3 is made up of 13 amino acids. Germline V CDR1 and CDR2: SEHNR, FQNEAQ (reference sequence). This CDR3 reads CASSLIPEGGQYV. The DNA for the CDR3 is TGTGCCAGCAGCCTGATTCCCGAGGGCGGGCAGTACGTC.

The CDR3, as DNA: TGTGCCAGCAGCTTAAATCGGGCCGGGGACTGCTCCTACGAGCAGTACGTC. Translation gives CASSLNRAGDCSYEQYV. The J gene is TRBJ2-7, the V gene TRBV7-3; the D gene is possibly TRBD2 (6 bases). The CDR3 extends over 17 amino acids. Trimming removed 1 base from V and 0 bases from J, with 16 bases in between. Looked up from germline, CDR1 is SGHTA and CDR2 is FQGTGA.

The genes are TRBV6-6 and TRBJ1-1, with TRBD1 matching 7 bases. CDR1 and CDR2 (germline): MNHNY, SVGAGI (reference sequence). Unmatched junction bases numbered 9, after V lost 4 bases and J lost 1 base. The CDR3 runs 16 residues. CDR3 sequence: CASSWGSGQPNTEAFF. Here the CDR3 DNA reads TGTGCCAGCAGTTGGGGGTCGGGACAGCCGAACACTGAAGCTTTCTTT.

This clone was seen a handful of times. This chain connects TRBV18 to TRBJ2-3; 7 bases map to TRBD2. V was pared by 6 bases and J by 1 base, with 13 bases of the junction left unmatched. From germline, CDR1 is KGHSH and CDR2 LQKENI. The CDR3 loop spans 17 amino acids. The DNA for the CDR3 is TGTGCCAGCTCCACCGGATCGAGCGGGATTGGCACAGATACGCAGTATTTT. This translates into CASSTGSSGIGTDTQYF.

The rearrangement uses TRBV5-4 and TRBJ2-3; 14 bases align to TRBD2. Trimming cost V 4 bases and J 3 bases; bases outside gene matches: 7. Germline assignment: CDR1 SGHNT and CDR2 YYREEE (reference sequence). The CDR3 runs 17 residues. The CDR3 protein is CASSPWTSGGYTDTQYF. The DNA of the CDR3 is TGTGCCAGCAGCCCCTGGACTAGCGGGGGGTATACAGATACGCAGTATTTT. Together with reference TRBV5-4 and TRBJ2-3, the CDR3 gives the full variable domain: ETGVTQSPTHLIKTRGQQVTLRCSSQSGHNTVSWYQQALGQGPQFIFQYYREEENGRGNFPPRFSGLQFPNYSSELNVNALELDDSALYLCASSPWTSGGYTDTQYFGPGTRLTVL.

The rearrangement uses TRBV7-2 and TRBJ1-1; 8 bases are shared with TRBD1. The germline gives CDR1 SGHTA, CDR2 FQGNSA. J gave up 1 base and V 7 bases, and 8 bases lay outside the gene matches. CDR3 length equals 15 residues. The CDR3 is CASTHTGGSNTEAFF. CDR3 coding DNA: TGTGCCAGCACCCACACAGGGGGATCGAACACTGAAGCTTTCTTT.

The chain employs TRBV5-1 and TRBJ2-3; 9 nucleotides line up with TRBD1. The CDR3 is 14 amino acids. CDR1 is SGHRS, CDR2 YFSETQ, per germline. The V gene end was trimmed by 4 bases and the J gene end by 3 bases; junction bases not matched to a gene: 3. The CDR3 spells CASSPGTGTDTQYF. The CDR3 DNA is TGCGCCAGCAGCCCCGGGACAGGGACAGATACGCAGTATTTT. The full variable domain, in which reference TRBV5-1 and TRBJ2-3 provide the parts outside the CDR3, is KAGVTQTPRYLIKTRGQQVTLSCSPISGHRSVSWYQQTPGQGLQFLFEYFSETQRNKGNFPGRFSGRQFSNSRSEMNVSTLELGDSALYLCASSPGTGTDTQYFGPGTRLTVL.

The V call is TRBV7-6, the J call TRBJ1-5; D may be TRBD1 (6 bases). Trimming shortened V by 1 base and J by 6 bases, and 13 bases separated the two germline ends. CDR1 SGHVS and CDR2 FNYEAQ come from the germline V gene. The CDR3 extends over 15 amino acids. The CDR3 here is CASSLGQGSGQPQHF. CDR3 nucleotide sequence: TGTGCCAGCAGCTTAGGGCAGGGGAGCGGTCAGCCCCAGCATTTT.

This clone was seen at least ten times. The rearrangement links TRBV6-1 to TRBJ2-6; D is possibly TRBD1 (5 bases). The V end was cut by 2 bases, the J end by 0 bases, with 11 bases between. Germline V gives CDR1 MNHNS, CDR2 SASEGT. The CDR3 extends over 17 amino acids. DNA of the CDR3: TGTGCCAGCAGTGAACAGGGTTTGAGCTCTGGGGCCAACGTCCTGACTTTC. Translated, it gives CASSEQGLSSGANVLTF.

The V call is TRBV7-2, the J call TRBJ1-1; 7 bases fit TRBD1. Germline trimming cut 4 bases from V and 6 bases from J; bases unmatched to any gene: 8. CDR1 and CDR2 (germline): SGHTA, FQGNSA. The CDR3 consists of 14 residues. The CDR3 reads CASSWGQSYSEAFF. CDR3 sequence (DNA): TGTGCCAGCAGCTGGGGACAGTCTTATTCTGAAGCTTTCTTT.

The V and J genes are TRBV28 and TRBJ2-3; 9 positions agree with TRBD1. The CDR3 is 14 residues long. J was trimmed by 7 bases and V by 3 bases; bases with no gene match: 5. Germline CDR1 is MDHEN and CDR2 is SYDVKM. CDR3 nucleotides: TGTGCCAGCAGTTTGTCCGGGACAGGGTATACGCAGTATTTT. Translation: CASSLSGTGYTQYF.

This clone appeared once. This sequence joins TRBV6-1 and TRBJ1-1; D might be TRBD1 (5 bases). This CDR3 spans 14 amino acids. V lost 3 bases and J 4 bases, leaving 12 bases between the germline ends. The germline V gene has CDR1 MNHNS and CDR2 SASEGT. The chain's CDR3 is CASSESGGVTEAFF. CDR3 sequence (DNA): TGTGCCAGCAGTGAGTCAGGAGGGGTCACTGAAGCTTTCTTT.

The CDR3: CASSLDGWNEQFF. The DNA for the CDR3 is TGTGCCAGCAGCTTAGACGGGTGGAATGAGCAGTTCTTC. V is TRBV7-6 and J is TRBJ2-1; no clear D gene. The CDR3 covers 13 residues. The V and J ends lost 1 base and 7 bases respectively, with 8 bases between them. Germline loops: CDR1 SGHVS, CDR2 FNYEAQ.

The chain recombines TRBV4-1 with TRBJ1-6, with a possible D match to TRBD1 (5 bases). Germline assignment: CDR1 MGHRA and CDR2 YSYEKL. The germline V and J ends were trimmed by 7 bases and 9 bases, with 19 bases remaining between them. The CDR3 sequence is 15 residues long. CDR3 region: CASTHLGGFFSPLHF. In nucleotides, the CDR3 is TGCGCCAGCACCCACCTCGGGGGGTTTTTTTCACCCCTCCACTTT.

This chain uses TRBV19 with TRBJ2-7; 10 nucleotides align to TRBD1. Germline V gene sequence: CDR1 LNHDA, CDR2 SQIVND (reference sequence). Trimming removed 7 bases from V and 7 bases from J; junction bases left unmatched: 10. The CDR3 extends over 14 amino acids. The CDR3: CASTPGQGNGEQYF. The CDR3 DNA reads as TGTGCCAGTACCCCGGGACAGGGGAACGGAGAGCAGTACTTC.

J is TRBJ1-2 and V is TRBV4-1; TRBD1 matches at 10 bases. J was trimmed by 8 bases and V by 3 bases; bases with no gene match: 12. Germline V gives CDR1 MGHRA, CDR2 YSYEKL. The CDR3 is made up of 16 amino acids. CDR3 coding DNA: TGCGCCAGCAGCCAGGTTCTCGACAGGGGGCGCCGAGGCTACACCTTC. The encoded protein is CASSQVLDRGRRGYTF.

The rearrangement joins TRBV5-1 to TRBJ2-5; a possible D gene is TRBD1 (6 bases). From germline, CDR1 is SGHRS and CDR2 YFSETQ. Trimming pared 4 bases from V and 2 bases from J, leaving 15 bases between. This CDR3 has 15 residues. The CDR3 DNA is TGCGCCAGCAGCCCTCAGGACAGACTTCAAGAGACCCAGTACTTC. This sequence encodes CASSPQDRLQETQYF.

This chain joins TRBV5-1 and TRBJ2-3, with 9 bases lining up with TRBD2. V lost 0 bases to trimming and J lost 6 bases; unmatched junction nucleotides: 8. From germline, CDR1 is SGHRS and CDR2 YFSETQ. CDR3 size: 16 residues. CDR3 DNA sequence: TGCGCCAGCAGCTTGGTTTCGCGGGGGGGCCTGGATACGCAGTATTTT. Its translation is CASSLVSRGGLDTQYF.

In its sample, this clone was seen a few times. The CDR3 nucleotides are TGTGCCAGCAGCCGCGGGTCTTATCAGCCCCAGCATTTT. Protein product: CASSRGSYQPQHF. This chain connects TRBV3-1 (or the pseudogene TRBV3-2) to TRBJ1-5; D is unclear. With 4 bases removed from V and 5 bases from J, the gap between germline ends came to 9 bases. The germline V gene has CDR1 LGHDT and CDR2 YNNKEL (reference sequence). This CDR3 comprises 13 residues.

The chain recombines TRBV7-6 with TRBJ1-3; D may be TRBD1 (6 bases). CDR1 and CDR2 (germline): SGHVS, FNYEAQ. Trimming left V 6 bases short and J 0 bases short, with 15 bases between. This CDR3 is built from 16 residues. The CDR3 sequence is CASSFGQSSSGNTIYF. The CDR3 DNA reads as TGTGCCAGCAGTTTCGGACAGTCAAGCTCTGGAAACACCATATATTTT.

J is TRBJ1-1 and V is TRBV5-4; possible D gene TRBD1, 6 bases. The germline CDR1 and CDR2 sequences are SGHNT and YYREEE (reference sequence). V lost 5 bases, J lost 3 bases, and 20 bases lay in between. The CDR3 is 16 residues long. Here the CDR3 reads CASSPIQQGGDTEAFF. The CDR3 DNA is TGTGCCAGCAGTCCGATCCAACAGGGTGGGGACACTGAAGCTTTCTTT.

The V and J genes are TRBV6-6 and TRBJ1-5; D perhaps matches TRBD1 (5 bases). Trimming took 2 bases from V and 11 from J, leaving 13 bases between them. Germline lookup yields CDR1 MNHNY and CDR2 SVGAGI (reference sequence). The CDR3 totals 13 residues. The CDR3 here is CASSYGGVATQHF. The CDR3 DNA follows: TGTGCCAGCAGTTACGGGGGGGTGGCCACCCAGCATTTT.

The V gene is TRBV19, the J gene TRBJ2-1; 8 bases align to TRBD1. This CDR3 has 15 amino acids. CDR1 LNHDA and CDR2 SQIVND come from the germline V gene (reference sequence). V was clipped by 2 bases and J by 2 bases; unmatched bases: 2. DNA for the CDR3: TGTGCCAGTAGTATACCAGGGGGCCCCTACAATGAGCAGTTCTTC. Translation gives CASSIPGGPYNEQFF.

This clone was observed a single time. The chain combines TRBV6-1 with TRBJ1-4; 8 positions agree with TRBD1. Germline V lookup: CDR1 MNHNS, CDR2 SASEGT. This CDR3 spans 14 amino acids. J was trimmed by 6 bases and V by 3 bases; bases with no gene match: 3. The CDR3 spells CASSDRGQDEKLFF. The CDR3, as DNA: TGTGCCAGCAGTGACAGGGGGCAGGATGAAAAACTGTTTTTT.

This chain connects TRBV29-1 to TRBJ2-1, with a tentative D call TRBD2 (6 bases). The germline V gene has CDR1 SQVTM and CDR2 ANQGSEA. Deletions cut 3 bases from V and 5 bases from J, with 32 bases between. CDR3 length: 20 amino acids. As DNA, the CDR3 is TGCAGCGTTGAGTCTGGGCGGGGTCGGGCCAAGTACGAGAGTAACAATGAGCAGTTCTTC. As protein: CSVESGRGRAKYESNNEQFF.

In this sample, this clone turned up a few times. The chain recombines TRBV5-4 with TRBJ1-2, with 7 bases fitting TRBD1. The CDR3 runs to 14 residues. V trimming: 0 bases; J trimming: 5 bases; junction bases outside the gene matches: 4. Germline V gives CDR1 SGHNT, CDR2 YYREEE (reference sequence). This CDR3 is CASSLAEQGYGYTF. The CDR3 region has the DNA TGTGCCAGCAGCTTGGCCGAACAGGGGTATGGCTACACCTTC.

The gene calls are TRBV3-1 (or the pseudogene TRBV3-2) and TRBJ1-2, with TRBD1 identical over 8 bases. The CDR3 runs 15 residues. V trimming: 4 bases; J trimming: 2 bases; junction bases outside the gene matches: 6. Germline lookup yields CDR1 LGHDT and CDR2 YNNKEL (reference sequence). CDR3 DNA: TGTGCCAGCAGCCCTCGGGACAGGAGAAACTATGGCTACACCTTC. Translation: CASSPRDRRNYGYTF.

The chain recombines TRBV5-5 with TRBJ1-4, with 7 bases fitting TRBD1. The CDR3 has 18 amino acids. Trimming at V came to 4 bases and at J to 10 bases, leaving 22 bases not matched to a gene. Germline loops: CDR1 SGHKS, CDR2 YYEKEE (reference sequence). The CDR3 bases are TGTGCCAGCAGCCCAAACCTCCAAGTAGGACAGGTGTCTGGAAAACTGTTTTTT. Translating it yields CASSPNLQVGQVSGKLFF.

A few counts support this clone. The rearrangement links TRBV7-9 to TRBJ1-2, with 9 bases that match TRBD1. Germline V CDR1 and CDR2: SEHNR, FQNEAQ (reference sequence). This CDR3 is 16 amino acids long. V shed 5 bases and J 8 bases; nucleotides not matched to a gene: 15. This CDR3 is CASSRDRVLDLFGYTF. DNA of the CDR3: TGTGCCAGCAGCCGGGACAGGGTCTTGGACCTATTCGGCTACACCTTC.

DNA for the CDR3: TGTGCCACGCGGGGAGGGGCGAACTACGAGCAGTACGTC. This sequence encodes CATRGGANYEQYV. V and J are TRBV10-3 and TRBJ2-7; 7 bases map to TRBD2. Trimming took 10 bases from V and 3 from J; bases not matched to a gene: 9. Looked up from germline, CDR1 is ENHRY and CDR2 is SYGVKD. The CDR3 has 13 amino acids.

Only one count was recorded for this clone. Within the sample, other DNA sequences also encode this same CDR3. The chain is built from TRBV5-1 and TRBJ2-7; tentatively, D is TRBD1 (6 bases). Germline V CDR1 and CDR2: SGHRS, YFSETQ. The CDR3 covers 12 residues. Trimming shortened V by 0 bases and J by 7 bases, and 8 bases separated the two germline ends. The CDR3 is CASSLVGGEQYF. The CDR3, as DNA: TGCGCCAGCAGCTTGGTAGGGGGTGAGCAGTACTTC.

The chain joins TRBV7-9 to TRBJ1-1; 7 bases are shared with TRBD1. CDR1 and CDR2 from the germline V gene are SEHNR and FQNEAQ (reference sequence). This CDR3 comprises 16 residues. With 4 bases clipped from V and 1 base from J, the junction kept 9 bases outside the gene matches. CDR3 sequence (DNA): TGTGCCAGCAGCTCATTTGGGGGACAGTCGAACACTGAAGCTTTCTTT. Its translation: CASSSFGGQSNTEAFF.